This note documents a single T cell receptor beta chain sequence. Its antigen is unidentified. The data originate from a study of T cell responses to AZD1222 COVID-19 vaccine. About the study: Researchers grouped second doses given at about 4 or about 12 weeks into one pool.

Here immunoSEQ multiplex PCR was the method, and the copy in TCRdb shows in-frame clones only, minus some. The repertoire consists of 95,000 to 150,000 clones, with 85% to 90% occurring once and the leading ten covering approximately 3.4%. Study results and caveats: Vaccine-associated CD4 TCRs spanned spike, dominant at 160-218 and 743-854. Regions left unmutated in variants are reportedly the target of nearly half of spike-specific TCRs. AZD1222 recipients seropositive at baseline numbered only 5 to 7.

The receptor's source is an adult in good health. The specimen was peripheral blood, collected on day 0 of AZD1222 vaccination.

In DNA form, the CDR3 reads TGTGCCAGCAGCTTAGGCCACACCGCCTACGAGCAGTACTTC. It yields the protein CASSLGHTAYEQYF. This chain joins TRBV7-8 and TRBJ2-7; D is unclear. The V and J ends lost 1 base and 2 bases respectively, with 9 bases between them. CDR3 length: 14 amino acids. Germline V gives CDR1 SGHVS, CDR2 FQNEAQ.